The present entry profiles one TCR beta chain with its context. At survey level, the immunoSEQ assay was run in its v3.0 version. This table comes from immunoSEQ multiplex PCR, and its TCRdb copy is limited to in-frame clones, with some not included. This table holds 6,500 to 8,500 clones, around 80% found once. This specimen belongs to a study of long-term antiretroviral therapy in people with HIV. Germline V lookup: CDR1 SEHNR, CDR2 FQNEAQ (reference sequence). This CDR3 comprises 15 residues. The J segment lost 1 base and the V segment lost 6 bases, leaving 8 bases of the junction unmatched. The sample in question was unsorted PBMCs, obtained 1.1 years after starting antiretroviral therapy. The rearrangement links TRBV7-9 to TRBJ2-5; 7 nucleotides line up with TRBD2. The receptor was derived from a man in his forties with HIV. The CDR3 coding sequence is TGTGCCAGCAGGCCCCACGCTAGCGGCCAAGAGACCCAGTACTTC. Amino acids: CASRPHASGQETQYF.